These T cell receptor beta chains were read from a single sample in a study of T cells after posttransplantation cyclophosphamide. Sequenced by immunoSEQ multiplex PCR; TCRdb stores in-frame clones only, minus some. The data show 11,000 or so clones, 85% to 95% seen once. Specimen: naive CD8+ T cells sorted from PBMCs. The source of these receptors is a man aged 25-45 years in good health and a related stem cell transplant donor. CDR3s include the opening cysteine and the closing phenylalanine or tryptophan. The D gene is left open where the match is weak. Part of the rows lack a size; the others show once, few, many or a class for expanded clones.

NA TRBJ2-3 TRBV7-8 NA CASSNLMGDLSTDTQYF TGTGCCAGCAGCAATTTAATGGGAGACCTCAGCACAGATACGCAGTATTTT
NA TRBJ1-1 TRBV13 NA CASSPPPVMDRKNTEAFF TGTGCCAGCAGCCCTCCTCCGGTCATGGACAGAAAGAACACTGAAGCTTTCTTT
TRBD1 TRBJ2-7 TRBV5-8 NA CASSLMGQGTYEQYF TGTGCCAGCAGCTTAATGGGACAGGGGACCTACGAGCAGTACTTC
NA TRBJ2-2 TRBV10-1 NA CASSELLGRELFF TGCGCCAGCAGTGAGCTCCTGGGCAGGGAGCTGTTTTTT
TRBD1 TRBJ1-2 TRBV4-1 NA CASSHQLAGEPGGPSYGYTF TGCGCCAGCAGCCACCAACTGGCTGGGGAGCCAGGGGGCCCCAGCTATGGCTACACCTTC
TRBD2 TRBJ2-3 TRBV7-6 NA CASSLSGGTDTQYF TGTGCCAGCAGCTTATCGGGGGGGACAGATACGCAGTATTTT
TRBD1 TRBJ2-5 TRBV28 NA CASSLRQGQETQYF TGTGCCAGCAGTTTACGACAGGGCCAAGAGACCCAGTACTTC
NA TRBJ2-1 TRBV7-5 NA CARSPRTSGGQYNEQFF TGTGCCAGAAGCCCCCGGACTAGCGGGGGGCAATACAATGAGCAGTTCTTC
NA TRBJ1-2 TRBV5-1 NA CASSLAGGSGSLRITHYGYTF TGCGCCAGCAGCTTGGCCGGCGGAAGTGGGAGTCTCAGAATAACCCACTATGGCTACACCTTC
NA TRBJ2-1 TRBV29-1 NA CSVRDTDGYNEQFF TGCAGCGTTCGGGACACCGATGGTTACAATGAGCAGTTCTTC
TRBD2 TRBJ2-1 TRBV7-9 NA CASSFTGTSGEYNEQFF TGTGCCAGCAGCTTTACCGGGACTAGCGGGGAGTACAATGAGCAGTTCTTC
TRBD2 TRBJ2-2 TRBV4-1 NA CASSPRERGGLTGELFF TGCGCCAGCAGCCCCCGCGAGCGGGGGGGCCTTACCGGGGAGCTGTTTTTT
NA TRBJ1-4 TRBV21-1 few CASSNQGTNEKLFF TGTGCCAGCAGCAATCAGGGGACTAATGAAAAACTGTTTTTT
TRBD2 TRBJ2-5 TRBV7-8 once CASSFPRGGSGGQETQYF TGTGCCAGCAGCTTTCCGCGAGGGGGTAGCGGGGGACAAGAGACCCAGTACTTC
NA TRBJ2-7 TRBV11-2 NA CASSLDDGGSYEQYF TGTGCCAGCAGCTTAGATGACGGAGGATCCTACGAGCAGTACTTC
NA TRBJ1-2 TRBV7-9 NA CASSFPEGLDGYTF TGTGCCAGCAGCTTTCCGGAGGGACTCGATGGCTACACCTTC
TRBD1 TRBJ1-4 TRBV29-1 NA CSVEDQTGPDEKLFF TGCAGCGTTGAAGATCAGACAGGGCCAGATGAAAAACTGTTTTTT
TRBD1 TRBJ2-1 TRBV29-1 once CSVEKWDRDYNEQFF TGCAGCGTCGAGAAGTGGGACAGGGATTACAATGAGCAGTTCTTC
NA TRBJ2-7 TRBV7-6 NA CASSSGDEQYF TGTGCCAGCAGCTCCGGGGACGAGCAGTACTTC
TRBD1 TRBJ1-6 TRBV5-4 NA CASSLRDRDYNSPLHF TGTGCCAGCAGCTTGAGGGACAGGGACTATAATTCACCCCTCCACTTT
TRBD1 TRBJ2-1 TRBV9 NA CASSLDRGPGNEQFF TGTGCCAGCAGCCTCGACAGGGGGCCGGGCAATGAGCAGTTCTTC
NA TRBJ1-2 TRBV7-2 NA CASSLDNTLNGYTF TGTGCCAGCAGCTTAGACAATACCCTCAATGGCTACACCTTC
NA TRBJ2-7 TRBV27 NA CASSLTDSYEQYF TGTGCCAGCAGTTTGACAGACTCCTACGAGCAGTACTTC
NA TRBJ1-1 TRBV4-2 NA CASSPFWEGLMNTEAFF TGTGCCAGCAGCCCATTTTGGGAGGGGTTGATGAACACTGAAGCTTTCTTT
TRBD1 TRBJ1-1 TRBV4-3 once CASSRGDSENTEAFF TGCGCCAGCAGCCGCGGGGACAGTGAGAACACTGAAGCTTTCTTT
NA TRBJ2-7 TRBV19 NA CASRGTYYYEQYF TGTGCCAGTAGGGGGACATACTACTACGAGCAGTACTTC
TRBD2 TRBJ2-1 TRBV28 NA CASSFAGGGDEQFF TGTGCCAGCAGTTTCGCGGGGGGAGGGGATGAGCAGTTCTTC
NA TRBJ1-2 TRBV19 NA CASSQGSNYGYTF TGTGCCAGTAGTCAGGGATCTAACTATGGCTACACCTTC